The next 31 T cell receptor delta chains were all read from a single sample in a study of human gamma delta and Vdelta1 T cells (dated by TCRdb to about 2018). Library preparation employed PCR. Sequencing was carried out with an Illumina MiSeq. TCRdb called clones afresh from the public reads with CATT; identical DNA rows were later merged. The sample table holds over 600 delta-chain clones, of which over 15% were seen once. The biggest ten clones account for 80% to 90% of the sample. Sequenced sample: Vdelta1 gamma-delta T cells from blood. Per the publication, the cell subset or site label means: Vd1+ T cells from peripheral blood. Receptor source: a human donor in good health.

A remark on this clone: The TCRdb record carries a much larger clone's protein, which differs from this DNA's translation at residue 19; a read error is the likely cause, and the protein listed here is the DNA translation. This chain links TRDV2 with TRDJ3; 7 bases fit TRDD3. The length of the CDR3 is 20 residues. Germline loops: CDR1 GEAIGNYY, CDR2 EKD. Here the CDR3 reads CACDTHYYTGDLWDTRQMIF. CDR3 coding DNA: TGCGCCTGTGACACTCACTACTATACGGGGGATCTCTGGGACACCCGACAGATGATTTTC.

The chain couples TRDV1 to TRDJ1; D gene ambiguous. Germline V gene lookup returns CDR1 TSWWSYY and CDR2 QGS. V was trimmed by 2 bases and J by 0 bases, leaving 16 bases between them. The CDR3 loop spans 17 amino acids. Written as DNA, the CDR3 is TGTGCTCTTGGGGAATCCTTATCTACGCGCCACACCGATAAACTCATCTTT. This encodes CALGESLSTRHTDKLIF.

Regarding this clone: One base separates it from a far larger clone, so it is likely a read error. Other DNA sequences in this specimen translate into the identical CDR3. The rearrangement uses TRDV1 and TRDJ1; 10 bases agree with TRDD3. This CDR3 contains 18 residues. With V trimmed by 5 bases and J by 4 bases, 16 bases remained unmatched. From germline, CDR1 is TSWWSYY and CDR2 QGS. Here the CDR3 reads CALGSGGIRRGKGDKLIF. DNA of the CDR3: TGTGCTCTTGGGTCTGGGGGGATACGACGTGGGAAGGGCGATAAACTCATCTTT.

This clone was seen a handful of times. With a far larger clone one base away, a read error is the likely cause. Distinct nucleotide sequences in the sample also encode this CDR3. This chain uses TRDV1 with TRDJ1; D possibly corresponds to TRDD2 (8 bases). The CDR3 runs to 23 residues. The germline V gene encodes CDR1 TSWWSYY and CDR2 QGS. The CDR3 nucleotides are TGTGCCCTTGAGGGGGGCTTCCTACGATTCGGAGGGATACAGGGGCATTACACCGATAAACTCATCTTT. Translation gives CALEGGFLRFGGIQGHYTDKLIF.

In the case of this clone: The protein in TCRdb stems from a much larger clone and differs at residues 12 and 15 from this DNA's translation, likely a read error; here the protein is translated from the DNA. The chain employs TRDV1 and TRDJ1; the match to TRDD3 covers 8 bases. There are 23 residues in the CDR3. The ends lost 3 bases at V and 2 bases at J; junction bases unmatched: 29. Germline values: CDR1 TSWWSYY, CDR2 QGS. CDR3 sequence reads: CALGDAGHPTVRGYTVVTDKLIF. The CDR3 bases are TGTGCTCTTGGGGACGCGGGTCATCCTACCGTTAGGGGATACACCGTTGTGACCGATAAACTCATCTTT.

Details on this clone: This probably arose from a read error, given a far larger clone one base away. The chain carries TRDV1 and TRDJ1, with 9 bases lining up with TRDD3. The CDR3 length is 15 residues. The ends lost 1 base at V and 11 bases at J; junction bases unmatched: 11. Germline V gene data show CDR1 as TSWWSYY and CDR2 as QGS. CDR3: CALGERWGYACNLIF. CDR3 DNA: TGTGCTCTTGGGGAACGGTGGGGATACGCCTGCAACCTCATCTTT.

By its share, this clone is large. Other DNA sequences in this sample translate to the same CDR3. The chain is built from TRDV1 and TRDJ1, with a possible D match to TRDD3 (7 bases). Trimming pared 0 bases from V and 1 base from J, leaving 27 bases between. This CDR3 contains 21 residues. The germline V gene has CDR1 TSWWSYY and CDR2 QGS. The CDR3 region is CALGELGPSHAPGGATDKLIF. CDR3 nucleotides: TGTGCTCTTGGGGAACTAGGGCCTTCCCACGCACCTGGGGGTGCCACCGATAAACTCATCTTT.

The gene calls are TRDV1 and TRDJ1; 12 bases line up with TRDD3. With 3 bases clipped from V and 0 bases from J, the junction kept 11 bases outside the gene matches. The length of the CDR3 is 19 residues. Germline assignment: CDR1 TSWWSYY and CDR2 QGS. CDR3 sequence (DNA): TGTGCTCTTGGGGAGAATCTCTGGGGGATACGGGGCTACACCGATAAACTCATCTTT. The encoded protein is CALGENLWGIRGYTDKLIF.

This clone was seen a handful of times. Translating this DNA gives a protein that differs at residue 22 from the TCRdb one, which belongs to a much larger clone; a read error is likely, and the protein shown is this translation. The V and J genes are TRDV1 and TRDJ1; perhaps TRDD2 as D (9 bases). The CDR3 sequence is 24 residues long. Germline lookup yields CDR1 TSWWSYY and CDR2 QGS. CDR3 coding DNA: TGTGCTCTTGGGGATCTCCCTCGCCCTTCCTACAGGTGGGGGATTCACTATTACACCGATAAACCCATCTTT. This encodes CALGDLPRPSYRWGIHYYTDKPIF.

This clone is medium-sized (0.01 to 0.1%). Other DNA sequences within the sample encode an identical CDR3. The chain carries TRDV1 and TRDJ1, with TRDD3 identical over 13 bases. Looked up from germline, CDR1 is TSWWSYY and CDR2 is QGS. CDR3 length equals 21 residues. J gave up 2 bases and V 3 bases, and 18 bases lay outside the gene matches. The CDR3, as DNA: TGTGCTCTTGGGGACATAGCTCGGCCTTCCTACTGGGGGATACGTACCGATAAACTCATCTTT. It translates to CALGDIARPSYWGIRTDKLIF.

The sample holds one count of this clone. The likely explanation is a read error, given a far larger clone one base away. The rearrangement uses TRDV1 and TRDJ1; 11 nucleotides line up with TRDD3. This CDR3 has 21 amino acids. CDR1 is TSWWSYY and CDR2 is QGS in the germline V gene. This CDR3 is CALGELQDPTGGYEYTDNLIF. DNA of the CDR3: TGTGCTCTTGGGGAGCTACAAGACCCTACTGGGGGATATGAGTACACCGATAACCTCATCTTT.

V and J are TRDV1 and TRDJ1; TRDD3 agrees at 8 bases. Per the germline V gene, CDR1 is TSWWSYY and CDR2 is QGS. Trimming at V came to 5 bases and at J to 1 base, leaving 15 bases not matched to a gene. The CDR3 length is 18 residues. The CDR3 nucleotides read TGTGCTCTTGGGAACTCGCAGGGACTGGGGGGTCGCACCGATAAACTCATCTTT. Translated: CALGNSQGLGGRTDKLIF.

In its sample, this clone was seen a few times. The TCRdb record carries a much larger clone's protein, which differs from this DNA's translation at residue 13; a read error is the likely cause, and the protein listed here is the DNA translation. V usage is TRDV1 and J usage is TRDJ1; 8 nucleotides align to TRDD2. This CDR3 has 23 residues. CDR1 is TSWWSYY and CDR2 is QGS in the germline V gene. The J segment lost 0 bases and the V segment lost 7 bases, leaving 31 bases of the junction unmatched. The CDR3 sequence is CALEGGFLRFGGMQGHYTDKLIF. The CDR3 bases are TGTGCTCTTGAGGGGGGCTTCCTACGATTCGGAGGGATGCAGGGGCATTACACCGATAAACTCATCTTT.

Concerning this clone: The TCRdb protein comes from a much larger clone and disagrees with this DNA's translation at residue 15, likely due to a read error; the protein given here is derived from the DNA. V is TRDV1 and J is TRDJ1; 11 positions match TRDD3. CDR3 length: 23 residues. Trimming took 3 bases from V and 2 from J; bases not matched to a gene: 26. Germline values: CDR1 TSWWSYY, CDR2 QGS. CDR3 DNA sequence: TGTGCTCTTGGGGACGCGGGTCATCCTACCGTTGGGGGATACGACGTTGTGACCGATAAACTCATCTTT. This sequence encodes CALGDAGHPTVGGYDVVTDKLIF.

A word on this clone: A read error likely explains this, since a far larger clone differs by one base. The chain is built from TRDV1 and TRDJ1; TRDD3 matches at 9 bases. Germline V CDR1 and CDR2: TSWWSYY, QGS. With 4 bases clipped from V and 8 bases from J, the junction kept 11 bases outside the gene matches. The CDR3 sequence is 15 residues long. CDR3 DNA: TGTGCTCTTGGGGGACGGTGGGGATACGCCTGCAAACTCATCTTT. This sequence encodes CALGGRWGYACKLIF.

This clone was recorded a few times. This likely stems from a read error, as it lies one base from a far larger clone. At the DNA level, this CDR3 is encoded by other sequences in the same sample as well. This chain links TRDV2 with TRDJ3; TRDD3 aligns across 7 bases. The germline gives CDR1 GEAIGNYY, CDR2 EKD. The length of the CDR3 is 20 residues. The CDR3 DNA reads TGCGCCTGTGACACTCACTATTATACGGGGGATCTCTGGGACACCCGACAGATGTTTTTC. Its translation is CACDTHYYTGDLWDTRQMFF.

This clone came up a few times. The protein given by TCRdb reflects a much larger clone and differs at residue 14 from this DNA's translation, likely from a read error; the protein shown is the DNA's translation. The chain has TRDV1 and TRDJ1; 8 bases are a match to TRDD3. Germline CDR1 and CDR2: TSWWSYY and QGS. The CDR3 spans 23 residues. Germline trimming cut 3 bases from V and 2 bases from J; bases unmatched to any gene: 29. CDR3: CALGDAGHPTVGGCAVVTDKLIF. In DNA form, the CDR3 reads TGTGCTCTTGGGGACGCGGGTCATCCTACCGTTGGGGGATGCGCCGTTGTGACCGATAAACTCATCTTT.

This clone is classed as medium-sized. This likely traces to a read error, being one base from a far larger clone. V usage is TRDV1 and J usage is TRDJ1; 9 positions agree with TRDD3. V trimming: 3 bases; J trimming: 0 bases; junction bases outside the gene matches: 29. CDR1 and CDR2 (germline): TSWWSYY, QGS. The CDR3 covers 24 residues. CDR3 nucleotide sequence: TGTGCTCTTGGGGAGTCCCTCCCTCTTCCGGGCTACTGGGGGACTCACTCTTACACCGATAAACTCATCTTT. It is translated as CALGESLPLPGYWGTHSYTDKLIF.

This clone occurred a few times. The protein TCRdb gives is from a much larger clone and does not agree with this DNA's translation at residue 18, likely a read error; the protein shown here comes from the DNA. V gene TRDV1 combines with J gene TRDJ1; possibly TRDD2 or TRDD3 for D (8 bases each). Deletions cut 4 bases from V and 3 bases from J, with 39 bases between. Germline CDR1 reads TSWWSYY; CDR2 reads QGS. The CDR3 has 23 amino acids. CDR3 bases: TGTGCTCTTGGGGCTGCTTCCTACCCGGAACATGGGGGATTAGCAGTGTACGCCGATAAACTCATCTTT. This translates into CALGAASYPEHGGLAVYADKLIF.

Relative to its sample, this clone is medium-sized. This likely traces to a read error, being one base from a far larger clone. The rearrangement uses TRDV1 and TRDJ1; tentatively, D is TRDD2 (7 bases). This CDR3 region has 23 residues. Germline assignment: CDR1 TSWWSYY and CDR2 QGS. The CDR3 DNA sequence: TGTGCTCCTGGGGTCTTTACCTTCCTTCCGACATCTATTTACTTGGGGGTCACCGATAAACTCATCTTT. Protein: CAPGVFTFLPTSIYLGVTDKLIF.

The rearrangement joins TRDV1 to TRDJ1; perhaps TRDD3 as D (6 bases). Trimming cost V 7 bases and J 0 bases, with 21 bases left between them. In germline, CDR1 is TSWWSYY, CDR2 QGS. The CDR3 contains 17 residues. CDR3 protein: CALDGLWGNTYTDKLIF. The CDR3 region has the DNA TGTGCTCTTGACGGCCTCTGGGGTAATACTTACACCGATAAACTCATCTTT.

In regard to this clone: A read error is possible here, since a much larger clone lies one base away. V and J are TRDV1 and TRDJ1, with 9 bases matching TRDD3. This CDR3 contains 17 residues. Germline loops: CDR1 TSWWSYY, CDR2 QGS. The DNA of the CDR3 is TGTGCTCGTGGGTACCGGGGGATACCCCCGGGGACCGATAAACTCATCTTT. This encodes CARGYRGIPPGTDKLIF.

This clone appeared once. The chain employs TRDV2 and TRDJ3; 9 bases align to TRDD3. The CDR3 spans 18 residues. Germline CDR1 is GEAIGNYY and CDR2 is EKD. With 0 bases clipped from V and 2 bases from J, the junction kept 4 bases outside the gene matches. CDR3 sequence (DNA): TGTGCCTGTGACACCGTCGGGGGATACACCTGGGACACCCGACAGATGTTTTTC. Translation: CACDTVGGYTWDTRQMFF.

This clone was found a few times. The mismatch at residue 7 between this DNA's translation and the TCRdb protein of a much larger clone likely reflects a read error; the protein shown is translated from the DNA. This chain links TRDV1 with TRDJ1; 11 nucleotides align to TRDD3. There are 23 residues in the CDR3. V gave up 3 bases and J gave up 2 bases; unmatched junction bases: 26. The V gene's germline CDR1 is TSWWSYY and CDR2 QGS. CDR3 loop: CALGDASHPTVGGYAVVTDKLIF. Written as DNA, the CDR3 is TGTGCTCTTGGGGACGCGAGTCATCCTACCGTTGGGGGATACGCCGTTGTGACCGATAAACTCATCTTT.

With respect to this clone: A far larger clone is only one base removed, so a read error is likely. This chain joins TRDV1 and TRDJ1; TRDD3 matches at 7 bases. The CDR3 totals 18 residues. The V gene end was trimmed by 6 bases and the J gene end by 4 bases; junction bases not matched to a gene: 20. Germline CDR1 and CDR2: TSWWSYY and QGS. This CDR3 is CALGSGGTRRGKGDKLIF. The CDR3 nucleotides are TGTGCTCTTGGATCTGGGGGGACACGACGTGGGAAGGGCGATAAACTCATCTTT.

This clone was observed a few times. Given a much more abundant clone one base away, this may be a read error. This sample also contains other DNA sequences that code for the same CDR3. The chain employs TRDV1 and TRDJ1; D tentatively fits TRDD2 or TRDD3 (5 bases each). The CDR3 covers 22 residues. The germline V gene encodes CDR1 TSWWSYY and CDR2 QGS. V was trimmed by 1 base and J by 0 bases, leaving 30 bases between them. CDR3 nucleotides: TGTGCTCTTGGGGAACCCGCTCCCTACGTGGGGCCCTCCAGGCCGTACACCGATAAACTCATCTTT. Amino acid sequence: CALGEPAPYVGPSRPYTDKLIF.

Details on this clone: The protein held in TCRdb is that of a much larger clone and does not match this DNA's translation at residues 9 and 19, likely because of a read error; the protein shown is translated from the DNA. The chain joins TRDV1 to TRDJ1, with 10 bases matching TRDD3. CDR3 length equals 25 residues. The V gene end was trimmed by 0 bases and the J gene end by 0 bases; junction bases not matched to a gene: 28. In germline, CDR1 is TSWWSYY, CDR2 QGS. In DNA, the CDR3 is TGTGCTCTTGGGGAACTAGTCTTCATCGGAGCGGCCCGTACTGGGGGATTGTACCACACCGATAAACTCATCTTT. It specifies CALGELVFIGAARTGGLYHTDKLIF.

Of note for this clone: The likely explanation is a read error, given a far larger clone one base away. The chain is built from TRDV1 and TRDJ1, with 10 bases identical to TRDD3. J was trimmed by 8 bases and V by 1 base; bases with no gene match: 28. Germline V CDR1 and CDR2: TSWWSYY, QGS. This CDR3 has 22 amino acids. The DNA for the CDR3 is TGTGCTCTTGGGGAACCGAATCCTTCCCCCCCTCGAGTCTGGGGGATAAGCCCGAAACTCATCTTT. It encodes CALGEPNPSPPRVWGISPKLIF.

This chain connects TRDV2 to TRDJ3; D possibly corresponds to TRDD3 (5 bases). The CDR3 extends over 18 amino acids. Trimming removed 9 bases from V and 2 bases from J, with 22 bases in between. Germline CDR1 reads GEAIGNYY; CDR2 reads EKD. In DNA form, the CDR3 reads TGTGCCACTCACTACTATACGGTGGATCCCTGGGACACCCGACAGATGTTTTTC. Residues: CATHYYTVDPWDTRQMFF.

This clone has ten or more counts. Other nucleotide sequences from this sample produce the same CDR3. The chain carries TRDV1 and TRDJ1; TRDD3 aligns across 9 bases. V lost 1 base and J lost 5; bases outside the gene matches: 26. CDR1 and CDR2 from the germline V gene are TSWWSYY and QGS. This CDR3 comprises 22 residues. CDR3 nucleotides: TGTGCTCTTGGGGAACGACGGTTCCCCCACTTGGGGGATAGATGGAGGGTGGATAAACTCATCTTT. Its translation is CALGERRFPHLGDRWRVDKLIF.

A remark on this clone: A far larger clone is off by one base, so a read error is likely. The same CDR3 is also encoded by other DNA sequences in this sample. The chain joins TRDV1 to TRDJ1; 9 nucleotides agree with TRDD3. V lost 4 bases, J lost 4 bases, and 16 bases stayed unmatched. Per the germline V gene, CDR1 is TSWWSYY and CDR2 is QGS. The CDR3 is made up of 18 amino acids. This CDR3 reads CALGVEVPYYWGSDKLIF. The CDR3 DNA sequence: TGTGCTCTTGGGGTGGAAGTTCCTTACTACTGGGGGAGCGATAAACTCATCTTT.